The clone carrying this TCR beta chain was observed a few times. Profiled with immunoSEQ multiplex PCR; TCRdb holds only in-frame clones, not every one. The sample carries 150,000 to 200,000 clones, around 90% recorded once. The sample is drawn from a study of control samples from healthy donors and cancer patients. Sequenced input: blood. This receptor was obtained from a man aged 25 to 40 in good health.

The CDR3 sequence is CSASAYNEQFF. The CDR3 region has the DNA TGCAGTGCTAGCGCCTACAATGAGCAGTTCTTC. The chain recombines TRBV20-1 with TRBJ2-1, with D uncertain. Per germline, CDR1 DFQATT and CDR2 SNEGSKA (reference sequence). CDR3 length: 11 amino acids. The V end was cut by 3 bases, the J end by 2 bases, with 2 bases between.